This entry lists 27 T cell receptor beta chains sequenced from one sample in a study of immune heterogeneity within non-small cell lung tumors. Multiplex PCR (32 V and 13 J primers) was used to amplify the TCR beta CDR3. TCRdb re-analysed the multiplex PCR reads in MiXCR, keeping a single row per CDR3 protein. The data contain about 3,200 distinct CDR3 sequences, roughly 21% of them singletons. Template material for each sample was roughly 600 ng of bulk tumor genomic DNA. Surgical sampling yielded several biopsies per primary tumor (spaced far apart). Each patient presented with untreated, newly diagnosed non-small cell lung cancer and received curative surgery. Specimen: lung tumor tissue. The source is a man between 60 and 70 years old with non-small cell lung cancer.

This clonotype is labeled as medium-sized (0.01 to 0.1%). This chain uses TRBV10-3 with TRBJ2-6, with 11 bases fitting TRBD1. J was trimmed by 4 bases and V by 5 bases; bases with no gene match: 4. CDR3 length: 16 amino acids. The germline gives CDR1 ENHRY, CDR2 SYGVKD. CDR3 sequence (DNA): TGTGCCATCAGTATTGGACAGGGGGCCGGGGCCAACGTCCTGACTTTC. It translates to CAISIGQGAGANVLTF.

As regards this clonotype: A much larger clone lies one base from this, so it may be a read error. CDR3 amino acids: CASSSLAGGYNEQFF. The CDR3 region has the DNA TGTGCCAGCAGCTCCCTAGCGGGAGGCTACAATGAGCAGTTCTTC. The chain joins TRBV7-8 to TRBJ2-1; 11 nucleotides align to TRBD2. The CDR3 is made up of 15 amino acids. The junction had 2 bases not matched to a gene; V was cut back by 4 bases and J by 3 bases. The V gene's germline CDR1 is SGHVS and CDR2 FQNEAQ.

This clonotype qualifies as medium-sized. The chain links TRBV19 to TRBJ2-2; 10 positions agree with TRBD2. The CDR3 covers 16 residues. The V segment lost 3 bases and the J segment 7 bases; nucleotides outside the gene matches: 8. Germline V gives CDR1 LNHDA, CDR2 SQIVND (reference sequence). CDR3 loop: CASSIPLAGVIGELFF. Here the CDR3 DNA reads TGTGCCAGTAGTATCCCCCTAGCGGGAGTCATCGGGGAGCTGTTTTTT.

The chain links TRBV3-1 to TRBJ2-7, with a tentative D call TRBD2 (5 bases). The CDR3 is 16 residues long. The germline CDR1 and CDR2 sequences are LGHDT and YNNKEL (reference sequence). V was shortened by 0 bases and J by 1 base, with 13 bases between the two germline ends. CDR3: CASSQDSVGGSYEQYF. The CDR3 nucleotides read TGTGCCAGCAGCCAAGATAGCGTAGGCGGATCCTACGAGCAGTACTTC.

This chain links TRBV2 with TRBJ2-3; 9 bases are shared with TRBD2. The trim removed 3 bases at V and 14 bases at J, leaving 18 bases unmatched. The CDR3 sequence is 16 residues long. CDR1 is SNHLY and CDR2 is FYNNEI in the germline V gene. The CDR3 DNA is TGTGCCAGCAGTGATAGACTAGCGGAGTCCACAGATACGAGGTATTTT. As protein: CASSDRLAESTDTRYF.

This clonotype is categorized as medium-sized. V usage is TRBV27 and J usage is TRBJ1-6, with D unresolved. The CDR3 has 13 amino acids. Germline V gene sequence: CDR1 MNHEY, CDR2 SMNVEV (reference sequence). The V and J ends lost 5 bases and 10 bases respectively, with 12 bases between them. The CDR3 sequence is CASSPSTRSPLHF. The CDR3 DNA follows: TGTGCCAGCAGTCCCTCGACCCGATCACCCCTCCACTTT.

This clonotype is deemed medium-sized. The chain uses TRBV5-1 and TRBJ1-5; unclear D gene. Germline CDR1 and CDR2: SGHRS and YFSETQ. V shed 1 base and J shed 3 bases, with 11 bases lying between them. This CDR3 is 15 amino acids long. The CDR3 sequence is CASSLRPGNNQPQHF. The CDR3, as DNA: TGCGCCAGCAGCTTGCGGCCGGGGAACAATCAGCCCCAGCATTTT.

In this sample, this clonotype is medium-sized. V gene TRBV2 combines with J gene TRBJ2-6; D is uncertain. The CDR3 is made up of 15 amino acids. Trimming removed 7 bases at V and 4 bases at J, with 14 bases between. The germline gives CDR1 SNHLY, CDR2 FYNNEI. The CDR3 sequence: CASTQWVNGANVLTF. Written as DNA, the CDR3 is TGTGCCAGCACCCAATGGGTTAACGGGGCCAACGTCCTGACTTTC.

This clonotype is termed medium-sized. The V and J genes are TRBV12-3 or TRBV12-4 and TRBJ2-3; 8 bases are a match to TRBD2. The CDR3 totals 18 residues. J lost 0 bases, V lost 7 bases, and 15 bases had no gene match. The CDR3 DNA reads as TGTGCCAGCACTCCTATCGTTCCGGGACTAGATAGCACAGATACGCAGTATTTT. Amino acids: CASTPIVPGLDSTDTQYF.

By sample share, this clonotype is medium-sized (0.01 to 0.1%). The chain couples TRBV14 to TRBJ1-2; 10 bases are shared with TRBD1. V dropped 4 bases and J dropped 5; count of bases not matched to a gene: 1. Germline assignment: CDR1 SGHDN and CDR2 FVKESK. This CDR3 comprises 13 residues. CDR3 region: CASSRDRGYGYTF. CDR3 in DNA: TGTGCCAGCAGCCGGGACAGGGGTTATGGCTACACCTTC. Full variable domain (remainder filled in from reference TRBV14 and TRBJ1-2): EAGVTQFPSHSVIEKGQTVTLRCDPISGHDNLYWYRRVMGKEIKFLLHFVKESKQDESGMPNNRFLAERTGGTYSTLKVQPAELEDSGVYFCASSRDRGYGYTFGSGTRLTVV.

By share, this clonotype counts as medium-sized (0.01 to 0.1%). This chain links TRBV28 with TRBJ1-3; the D is unclear. In germline, CDR1 is MDHEN, CDR2 SYDVKM. The CDR3 covers 15 residues. V was cut by 6 bases and J by 4 bases, with 16 bases left in between. The CDR3: CASSLTQYSGNTIYF. CDR3 nucleotides: TGTGCCAGCAGCCTTACACAGTATTCCGGAAACACCATATATTTT.

Relative to its sample, this clonotype is medium-sized. V usage is TRBV20-1 and J usage is TRBJ2-7, with TRBD2 matching 13 bases. Germline CDR1 DFQATT, CDR2 SNEGSKA (reference sequence). J was trimmed by 5 bases and V by 6 bases; bases with no gene match: 4. CDR3 length: 13 residues. The CDR3 is CSAGGLAGHEQYF. CDR3 in DNA: TGCAGTGCCGGGGGACTAGCGGGACACGAGCAGTACTTC.

Judged by abundance, this clonotype is medium-sized. The genes are TRBV6-1 and TRBJ1-5; 7 bases agree with TRBD1. CDR3 length: 16 amino acids. Germline V lookup: CDR1 MNHNS, CDR2 SASEGT. After removal of 6 bases from V and 4 bases from J, the junction contained 12 bases not matched to a gene. The CDR3 loop is CASRLGGGGWNQPQHF. The CDR3 DNA reads as TGTGCCAGCAGACTAGGAGGAGGGGGCTGGAATCAGCCCCAGCATTTT.

The V call is TRBV24-1, the J call TRBJ2-5, with 7 bases fitting TRBD2. This CDR3 is built from 17 residues. Germline V gene sequence: CDR1 KGHDR, CDR2 SFDVKD. V lost 3 bases and J lost 4; bases outside the gene matches: 13. This chain's CDR3 is CATSDLRPGGEGETQYF. DNA of the CDR3: TGTGCCACCAGTGATCTAAGGCCGGGCGGGGAGGGAGAGACCCAGTACTTC.

This clonotype rates as medium-sized. The chain employs TRBV2 and TRBJ2-1; TRBD2 aligns across 9 bases. The CDR3 has 16 amino acids. Germline V gene lookup returns CDR1 SNHLY and CDR2 FYNNEI. V lost 4 bases and J lost 7; bases outside the gene matches: 11. In DNA form, the CDR3 reads TGTGCCAGCAGTGTGCTGATAGCGGGAGTTATAAATGAGCAGTTCTTC. It yields the protein CASSVLIAGVINEQFF.

In its sample, this clonotype ranks as medium-sized. The chain has TRBV6-1 and TRBJ1-5, with D uncertain. The CDR3 sequence is 14 residues long. Trimming took 5 bases from V and 0 from J, leaving 8 bases between them. The V gene's germline CDR1 is MNHNS and CDR2 SASEGT. The CDR3 sequence is CASSHYSSNQPQHF. The CDR3 DNA reads as TGTGCCAGCAGTCACTACAGTAGCAATCAGCCCCAGCATTTT.

In its sample, this clonotype is medium-sized (0.01 to 0.1%). The J gene is TRBJ1-3, the V gene TRBV9, with D hard to call. CDR3 length: 14 amino acids. Per the germline V gene, CDR1 is SGDLS and CDR2 is YYNGEE. V lost 4 bases and J 0 bases, leaving 8 bases between the germline ends. CDR3 protein: CASSLTRSGNTIYF. CDR3 sequence (DNA): TGTGCCAGCAGCCTGACACGCTCTGGAAACACCATATATTTT.

Sample share makes this clonotype medium-sized. This chain uses TRBV6-1 with TRBJ2-1; no reliable D call. The germline V and J ends were trimmed by 10 bases and 0 bases, with 16 bases remaining between them. Germline CDR1 reads MNHNS; CDR2 reads SASEGT. The CDR3 is 15 residues long. The CDR3 here is CATKGVMSSYNEQFF. The CDR3 DNA reads TGTGCCACCAAAGGTGTCATGAGCTCCTACAATGAGCAGTTCTTC.

By sample fraction, this clonotype is medium-sized (0.01 to 0.1%). The rearrangement joins TRBV6-2 or TRBV6-3 to TRBJ2-2; TRBD1 might be the D (6 bases). With 0 bases removed from V and 4 bases from J, the gap between germline ends came to 15 bases. The CDR3 has 17 residues. Germline V lookup: CDR1 MNHEY, CDR2 SVGEGT. CDR3 sequence: CASSYSWSRGPTGELFF. DNA for the CDR3: TGTGCCAGCAGTTACTCCTGGAGCAGGGGTCCCACCGGGGAGCTGTTTTTT.

In its sample, this clonotype ranks as medium-sized. The chain carries TRBV15 and TRBJ2-5; D gene unclear. CDR3 length: 13 residues. Trimming left V 3 bases short and J 2 bases short, with 7 bases between. Germline CDR1 LNHNV, CDR2 YYDKDF (reference sequence). The CDR3 loop is CATSRDPQETQYF. The CDR3 bases are TGTGCCACCAGCAGGGACCCTCAAGAGACCCAGTACTTC. The whole variable domain, remainder taken from reference TRBV15 and TRBJ2-5, is DAMVIQNPRYQVTQFGKPVTLSCSQTLNHNVMYWYQQKSSQAPKLLFHYYDKDFNNEADTPDNFQSRRPNTSFCFLDIRSPGLGDTAMYLCATSRDPQETQYFGPGTRLLVL.

By share of the sample, this clonotype is hyperexpanded. The rearrangement links TRBV18 to TRBJ2-7; no firm D call. The CDR3 totals 17 residues. CDR1 is KGHSH, CDR2 LQKENI, per germline. The V end was cut by 3 bases, the J end by 3 bases, with 21 bases between. Written as DNA, the CDR3 is TGTGCCAGCTCACCCGTCCATTACAGCAATCCAATCTACGAGCAGTACTTC. Encoded protein: CASSPVHYSNPIYEQYF.

This clonotype rates as medium-sized. V usage is TRBV7-9 and J usage is TRBJ2-7; 8 bases agree with TRBD2. The V gene's germline CDR1 is SEHNR and CDR2 FQNEAQ (reference sequence). The CDR3 is 16 amino acids. Losses at the gene ends were 4 bases for V and 0 bases for J; bases not matched to a gene: 8. The CDR3 loop is CASSSYSGTTSYEQYF. CDR3 coding DNA: TGTGCCAGCAGCTCCTATAGCGGGACAACCTCCTACGAGCAGTACTTC.

With respect to this clonotype: A much larger clone is a single base away; this may be a read error. This chain uses TRBV4-1 with TRBJ2-1; weak D call: TRBD2 (5 bases). CDR1 is MGHRA and CDR2 is YSYEKL in the germline V gene. Between the trimmed V and J ends, which lost 4 bases and 6 bases, there was a span of 19 bases. CDR3 length: 16 residues. CDR3 coding DNA: TGCGCCAGCAGCCGCGCTAGAGAACTAGTGGGCAATGAGCAGTTCTTC. Translation: CASSRARELVGNEQFF.

This clonotype is classed as medium-sized (0.01 to 0.1%). This chain uses TRBV5-1 with TRBJ1-4, with TRBD1 matching over 9 bases. The CDR3 sequence is 14 residues long. Germline V gene data show CDR1 as SGHRS and CDR2 as YFSETQ. V dropped 4 bases and J dropped 7; count of bases not matched to a gene: 5. CDR3 coding DNA: TGCGCCAGCAGCGTAGGGACAGGGCTTGAAAAACTGTTTTTT. Amino acid sequence: CASSVGTGLEKLFF.

This clonotype was recorded only once. This chain links TRBV9 with TRBJ2-6; D gene uncertain. V was trimmed by 4 bases and J by 0 bases, leaving 14 bases between them. Per germline, CDR1 SGDLS and CDR2 YYNGEE. The CDR3 sequence is 17 residues long. This chain's CDR3 is CASSPDQPYSGANVLTF. CDR3 DNA: TGTGCCAGCAGCCCTGATCAACCCTACTCTGGGGCCAACGTCCTGACTTTC.

As concerns this clonotype: A much larger clonotype is one base distant, so this may be a read error. The chain employs TRBV13 and TRBJ2-1; no reliable D call. Germline CDR1 PRHDT, CDR2 FYEKMQ (reference sequence). CDR3 length: 17 amino acids. The CDR3 loop is CAGSPTLTELSYNEQFF. CDR3 nucleotides: TGTGCCGGCAGCCCAACCTTAACTGAACTCTCCTACAATGAGCAGTTCTTC.

In regard to this clonotype: A much larger clone is a single base away; this may be a read error. The chain links TRBV6-2 or TRBV6-3 to TRBJ1-6; no clear D gene. Germline-derived CDR1 and CDR2 are MNHEY and SVGEGT. This CDR3 has 12 amino acids. The CDR3 nucleotides read TGTGCCGGCAGTTACTTGAATTCACCCCTCCACTTT. This translates into CAGSYLNSPLHF.